Reported below is one T cell receptor beta chain. Its specificity is unknown. This entry comes from a study of T cell responses to AZD1222 COVID-19 vaccine. Whole-study results and caveats: Clonal diversity was possibly underestimated, and white British individuals and females predominated among donors. Receipt of two AZD1222 doses was followed by a rise in Spike-specific TCR breadth and depth. No day 14 peak samples; only post-peak repertoires were characterized. Across the whole spike, CD4 TCRs peaked at regions 160-218 and 743-854.

Sequenced by immunoSEQ multiplex PCR; TCRdb stores in-frame clones only, minus some. The sample has 95,000 to 150,000 clones, around 86% seen once. V was clipped by 0 bases and J by 7 bases; unmatched bases: 5. The V gene's germline CDR1 is SGHRS and CDR2 YFSETQ. The CDR3 is 15 amino acids. This rearrangement joins TRBV5-1 to TRBJ2-1, with 9 bases fitting TRBD2. The receptor's source is an adult in good health. The sequences come from peripheral blood, collected on day 0 of AZD1222 vaccination. The CDR3 DNA sequence: TGCGCCAGCAGCTTGGGGGCTAGCGGGACGAATGAGCAGTTCTTC. It encodes CASSLGASGTNEQFF.